This T cell receptor (beta chain) emerged from a study of blood T cell repertoires in COVID-19. The wider study: Some COVID-19 samples were acute and others convalescent; all came from the United States, Italy and Spain. T cells, B-cell-depleted T cells, or PBMCs provided the cDNA or gDNA that served as material.

This table comes from immunoSEQ multiplex PCR, and its TCRdb copy is limited to in-frame clones, with some not included. The table records about 100,000 clones, around 94% of them present only once. This TCR was recovered from a man in his forties or fifties with active COVID-19. Sample: peripheral blood.

CDR3 region: CASSQGALDNSPLHF. CDR3 nucleotide sequence: TGTGCCAGCAGCCAAGGGGCTTTAGATAATTCACCCCTCCACTTT. The chain couples TRBV3-1 (or the pseudogene TRBV3-2) to TRBJ1-6; the D is unclear. Germline CDR1 and CDR2: LGHDT and YNNKEL (reference sequence). V lost 1 base to trimming and J lost 5 bases, with 9 bases between them. There are 15 residues in the CDR3.